This T cell receptor beta chain was profiled in a study of T cell responses to AZD1222 COVID-19 vaccine. Germline V CDR1 and CDR2: LGHDT, YNNKEL (reference sequence). V was clipped by 0 bases and J by 11 bases; unmatched bases: 6. The CDR3 covers 14 residues. Points on this clone: Its cognate antigen is unknown.

Only in-frame clones appear in the TCRdb table, and some are missing; sequencing was by immunoSEQ multiplex PCR. The table records about 120,000 clones, roughly nine tenths of them present only once. Regarding the study as a whole: Donors were largely white British and mainly female; clonal diversity was possibly underestimated.

The sample here was peripheral blood, taken on day 0 of AZD1222 vaccination. The receptor's source is an adult in good health. The chain combines TRBV3-1 (or the pseudogene TRBV3-2) with TRBJ2-7, with 11 positions matching TRBD2. The CDR3: CASSQETSGAPEYF. CDR3 bases: TGTGCCAGCAGCCAAGAGACTAGCGGGGCGCCTGAGTACTTC.